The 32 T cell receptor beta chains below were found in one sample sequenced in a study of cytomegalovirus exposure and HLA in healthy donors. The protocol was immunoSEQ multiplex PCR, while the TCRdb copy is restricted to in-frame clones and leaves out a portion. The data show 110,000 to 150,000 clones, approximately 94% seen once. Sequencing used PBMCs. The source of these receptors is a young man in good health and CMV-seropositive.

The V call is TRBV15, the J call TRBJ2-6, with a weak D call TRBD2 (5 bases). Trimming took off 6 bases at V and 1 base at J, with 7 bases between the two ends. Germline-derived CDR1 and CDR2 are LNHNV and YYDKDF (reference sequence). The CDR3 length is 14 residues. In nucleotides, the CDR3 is TGTGCCACCAGTGGAGGATCTGGGGCCAACGTCCTGACTTTC. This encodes CATSGGSGANVLTF.

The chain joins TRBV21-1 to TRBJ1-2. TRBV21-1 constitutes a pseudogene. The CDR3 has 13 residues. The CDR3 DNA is TGTGCCAGCAGCAACTCCGGGCGAGGGGGCTACACCTTC. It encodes CASSNSGRGGYTF.

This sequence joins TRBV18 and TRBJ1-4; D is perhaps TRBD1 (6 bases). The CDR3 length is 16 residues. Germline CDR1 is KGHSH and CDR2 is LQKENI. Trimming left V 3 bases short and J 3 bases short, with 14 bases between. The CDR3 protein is CASSPYAGASNEKLFF. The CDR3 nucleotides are TGTGCCAGCTCACCCTACGCAGGGGCTTCTAATGAAAAACTGTTTTTT.

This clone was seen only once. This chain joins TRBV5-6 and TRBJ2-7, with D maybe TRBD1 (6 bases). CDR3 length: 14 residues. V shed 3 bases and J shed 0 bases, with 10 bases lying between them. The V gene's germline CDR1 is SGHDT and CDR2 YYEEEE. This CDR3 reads CASSSTGFSYEQYF. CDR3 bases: TGTGCCAGCAGCTCTACAGGGTTCTCCTACGAGCAGTACTTC.

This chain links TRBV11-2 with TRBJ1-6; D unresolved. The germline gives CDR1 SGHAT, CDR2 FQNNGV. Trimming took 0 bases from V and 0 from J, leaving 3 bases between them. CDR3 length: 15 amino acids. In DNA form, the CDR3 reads TGTGCCAGCAGCTTAGAGAGCTCCTATAATTCACCCCTCCACTTT. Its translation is CASSLESSYNSPLHF.

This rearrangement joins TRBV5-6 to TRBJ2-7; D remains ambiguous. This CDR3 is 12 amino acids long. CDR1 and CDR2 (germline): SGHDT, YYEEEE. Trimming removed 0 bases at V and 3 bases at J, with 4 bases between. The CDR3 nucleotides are TGTGCCAGCAGCTTGGCAAACTACGAGCAGTACTTC. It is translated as CASSLANYEQYF.

The CDR3 spells CAWTGAHYGYTF. As DNA, the CDR3 is TGTGCCTGGACAGGGGCGCATTATGGCTACACCTTC. The rearrangement joins TRBV30 to TRBJ1-2; maybe TRBD1 (6 bases). The CDR3 runs to 12 residues. Germline CDR1 GTSNPN, CDR2 SVGIG (reference sequence). The V gene lost 4 bases and the J gene lost 5 bases, with 11 bases spanning the gap. The whole variable domain, filled in from reference TRBV30 and TRBJ1-2, reads SQTIHQWPATLVQPVGSPLSLECTVEGTSNPNLYWYRQAAGRGLQLLFYSVGIGQISSEVPQNLSASRPQDRQFILSSKKLLLSDSGFYLCAWTGAHYGYTFGSGTRLTVV.

The CDR3 DNA is TGTGCCAGCAGTGTGGGACAGGGGTTCGAGCAGTACTTC. This gives the protein CASSVGQGFEQYF. The chain recombines TRBV6-6 with TRBJ2-7, with 10 bases matching TRBD1. The CDR3 runs to 13 residues. From germline, CDR1 is MNHNY and CDR2 SVGAGI (reference sequence). Germline trimming cut 5 bases from V and 6 bases from J; bases unmatched to any gene: 4.

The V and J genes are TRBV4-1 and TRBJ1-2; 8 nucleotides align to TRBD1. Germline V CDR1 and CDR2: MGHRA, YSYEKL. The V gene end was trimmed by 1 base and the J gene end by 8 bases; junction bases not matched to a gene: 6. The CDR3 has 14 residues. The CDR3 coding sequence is TGCGCCAGCAGCCAAGTTCGACAGGGGAGCGGCTACACCTTC. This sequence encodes CASSQVRQGSGYTF.

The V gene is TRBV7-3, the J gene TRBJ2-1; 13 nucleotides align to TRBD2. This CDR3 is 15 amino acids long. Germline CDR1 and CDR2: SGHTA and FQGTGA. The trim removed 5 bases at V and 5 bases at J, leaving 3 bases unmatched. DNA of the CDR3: TGTGCCAGCAGCCGGACTAGCGGGAGTGACAATGAGCAGTTCTTC. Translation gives CASSRTSGSDNEQFF.

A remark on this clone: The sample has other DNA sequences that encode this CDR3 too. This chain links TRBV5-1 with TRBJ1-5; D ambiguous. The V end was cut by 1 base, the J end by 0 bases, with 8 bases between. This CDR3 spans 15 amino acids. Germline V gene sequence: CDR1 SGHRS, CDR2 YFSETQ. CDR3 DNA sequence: TGCGCCAGCAGCTTGTCGGGGAATAGCAATCAGCCCCAGCATTTT. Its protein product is CASSLSGNSNQPQHF.

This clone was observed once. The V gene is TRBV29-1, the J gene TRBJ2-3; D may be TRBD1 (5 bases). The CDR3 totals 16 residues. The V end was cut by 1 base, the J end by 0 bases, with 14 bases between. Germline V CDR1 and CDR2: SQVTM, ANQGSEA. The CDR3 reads CSVEGGGVSSTDTQYF. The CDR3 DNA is TGCAGCGTTGAAGGGGGCGGCGTTTCTAGCACAGATACGCAGTATTTT.

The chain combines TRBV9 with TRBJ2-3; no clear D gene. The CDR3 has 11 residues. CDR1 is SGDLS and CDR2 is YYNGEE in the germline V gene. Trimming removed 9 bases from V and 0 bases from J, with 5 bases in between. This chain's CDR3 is CATLSTDTQYF. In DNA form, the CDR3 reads TGTGCCACCCTCAGCACAGATACGCAGTATTTT.

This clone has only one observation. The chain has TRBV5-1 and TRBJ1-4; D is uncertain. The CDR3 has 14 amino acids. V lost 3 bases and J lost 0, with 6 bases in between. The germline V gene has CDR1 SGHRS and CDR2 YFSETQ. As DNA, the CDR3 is TGCGCCAGCAGCTGGACTTCAACTAATGAAAAACTGTTTTTT. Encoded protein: CASSWTSTNEKLFF.

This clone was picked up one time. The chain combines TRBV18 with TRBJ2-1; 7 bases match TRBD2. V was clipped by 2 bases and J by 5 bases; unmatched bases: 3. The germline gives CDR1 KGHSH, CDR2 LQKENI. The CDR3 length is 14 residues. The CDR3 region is CASSPGGGDNEQFF. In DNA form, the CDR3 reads TGTGCCAGCTCACCAGGGGGGGGTGACAATGAGCAGTTCTTC.

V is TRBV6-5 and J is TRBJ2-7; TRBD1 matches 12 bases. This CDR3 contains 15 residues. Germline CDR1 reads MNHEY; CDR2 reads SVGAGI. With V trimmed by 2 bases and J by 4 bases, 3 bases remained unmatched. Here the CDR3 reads CASSYGTGGVYEQYF. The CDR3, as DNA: TGTGCCAGCAGTTACGGGACAGGGGGCGTATACGAGCAGTACTTC.

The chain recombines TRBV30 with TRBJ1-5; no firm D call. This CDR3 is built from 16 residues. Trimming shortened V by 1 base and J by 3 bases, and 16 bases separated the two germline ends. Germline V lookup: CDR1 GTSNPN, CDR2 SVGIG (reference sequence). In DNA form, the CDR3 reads TGTGCCTGGAGTGGGAGAGGGTCCCGGAACAATCAGCCCCAGCATTTT. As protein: CAWSGRGSRNNQPQHF. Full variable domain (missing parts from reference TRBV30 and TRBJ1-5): SQTIHQWPATLVQPVGSPLSLECTVEGTSNPNLYWYRQAAGRGLQLLFYSVGIGQISSEVPQNLSASRPQDRQFILSSKKLLLSDSGFYLCAWSGRGSRNNQPQHFGDGTRLSIL.

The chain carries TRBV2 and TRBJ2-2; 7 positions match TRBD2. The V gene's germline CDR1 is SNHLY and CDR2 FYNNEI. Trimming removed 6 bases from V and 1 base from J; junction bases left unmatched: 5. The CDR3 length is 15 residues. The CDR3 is CASSPSGKNTGELFF. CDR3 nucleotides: TGTGCCAGCAGCCCTAGCGGAAAGAACACCGGGGAGCTGTTTTTT.

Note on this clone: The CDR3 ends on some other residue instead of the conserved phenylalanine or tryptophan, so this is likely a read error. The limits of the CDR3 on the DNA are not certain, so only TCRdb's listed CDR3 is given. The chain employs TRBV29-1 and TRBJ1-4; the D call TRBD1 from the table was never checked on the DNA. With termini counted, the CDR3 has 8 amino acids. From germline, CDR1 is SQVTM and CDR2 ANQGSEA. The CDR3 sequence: CSEDRVLI.

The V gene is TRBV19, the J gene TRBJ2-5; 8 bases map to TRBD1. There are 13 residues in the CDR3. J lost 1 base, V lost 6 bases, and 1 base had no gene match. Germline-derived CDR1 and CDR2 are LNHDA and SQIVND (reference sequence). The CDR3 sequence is CASRGTGQETQYF. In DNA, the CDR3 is TGTGCCAGTAGGGGGACAGGCCAAGAGACCCAGTACTTC.

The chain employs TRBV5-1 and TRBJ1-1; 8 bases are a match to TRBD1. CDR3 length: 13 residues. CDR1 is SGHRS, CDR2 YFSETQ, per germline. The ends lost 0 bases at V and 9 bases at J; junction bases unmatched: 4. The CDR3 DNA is TGCGCCAGCAGCTTGGTGACAGGGGAACAAGCTTTCTTT. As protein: CASSLVTGEQAFF.

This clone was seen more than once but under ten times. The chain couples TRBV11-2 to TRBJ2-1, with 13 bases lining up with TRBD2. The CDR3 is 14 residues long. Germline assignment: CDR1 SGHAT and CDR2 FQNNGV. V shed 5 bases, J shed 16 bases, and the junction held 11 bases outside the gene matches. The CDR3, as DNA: TGTGCCAGCAGCACCGGACTAGCGGGAGTTTCGTTATTCTTC. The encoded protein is CASSTGLAGVSLFF.

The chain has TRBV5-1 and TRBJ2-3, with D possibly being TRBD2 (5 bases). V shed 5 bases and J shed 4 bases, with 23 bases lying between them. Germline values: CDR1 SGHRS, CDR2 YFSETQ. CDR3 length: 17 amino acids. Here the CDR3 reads CASRFGVADSRADTQYF. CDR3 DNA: TGCGCCAGCAGATTCGGGGTTGCGGACTCTCGGGCAGATACGCAGTATTTT.

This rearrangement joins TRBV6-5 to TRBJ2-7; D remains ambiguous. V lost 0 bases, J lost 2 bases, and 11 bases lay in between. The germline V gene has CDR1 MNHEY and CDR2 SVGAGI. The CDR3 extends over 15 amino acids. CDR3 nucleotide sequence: TGTGCCAGCAGTTACTCGCCTTATACGGCCTACGAGCAGTACTTC. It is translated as CASSYSPYTAYEQYF.

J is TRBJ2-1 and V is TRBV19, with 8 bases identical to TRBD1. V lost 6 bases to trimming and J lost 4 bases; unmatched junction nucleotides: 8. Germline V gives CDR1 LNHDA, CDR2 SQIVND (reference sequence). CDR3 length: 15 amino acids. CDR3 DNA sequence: TGTGCCAGTAGATCGGGGACAGGAACTTACAATGAGCAGTTCTTC. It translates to CASRSGTGTYNEQFF.

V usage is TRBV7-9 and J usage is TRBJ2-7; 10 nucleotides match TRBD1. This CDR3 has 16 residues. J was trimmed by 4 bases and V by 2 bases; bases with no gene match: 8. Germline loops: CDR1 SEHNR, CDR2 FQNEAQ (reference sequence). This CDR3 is CASSLPSTGGKYEQYF. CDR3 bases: TGTGCCAGCAGCTTACCATCGACAGGGGGCAAGTACGAGCAGTACTTC. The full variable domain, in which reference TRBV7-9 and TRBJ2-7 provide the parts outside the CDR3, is DTGVSQNPRHKITKRGQNVTFRCDPISEHNRLYWYRQTLGQGPEFLTYFQNEAQLEKSRLLSDRFSAERPKGSFSTLEIQRTEQGDSAMYLCASSLPSTGGKYEQYFGPGTRLTVT.

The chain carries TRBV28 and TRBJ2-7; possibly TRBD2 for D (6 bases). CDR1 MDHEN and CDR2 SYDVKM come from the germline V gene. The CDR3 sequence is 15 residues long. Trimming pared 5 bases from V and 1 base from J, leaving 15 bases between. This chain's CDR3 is CASSPLGEASYEQYF. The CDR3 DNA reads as TGTGCCAGCAGTCCCCTTGGGGAGGCGTCCTACGAGCAGTACTTC.

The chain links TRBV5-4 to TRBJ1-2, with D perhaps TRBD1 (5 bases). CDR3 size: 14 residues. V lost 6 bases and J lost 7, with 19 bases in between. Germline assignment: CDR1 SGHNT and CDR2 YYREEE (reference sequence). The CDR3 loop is CASTLGGTNGGYTF. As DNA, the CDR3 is TGTGCCAGCACTCTGGGGGGGACCAACGGTGGCTACACCTTC.

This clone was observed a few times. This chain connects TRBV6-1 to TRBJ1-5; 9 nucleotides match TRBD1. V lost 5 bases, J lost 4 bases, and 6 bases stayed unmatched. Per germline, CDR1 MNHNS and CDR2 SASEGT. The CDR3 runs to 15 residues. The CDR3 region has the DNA TGTGCCAGCAGTAACCAAGGACAGGGGAATCAGCCCCAGCATTTT. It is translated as CASSNQGQGNQPQHF.

CDR3 in amino acids: CASRTTGSGGYTF. CDR3 bases: TGTGCCAGCAGGACAACAGGGAGTGGAGGCTACACCTTC. V gene TRBV6-1 combines with J gene TRBJ1-2; possible D gene TRBD1, 6 bases. The CDR3 has 13 amino acids. V shed 6 bases and J shed 8 bases, with 16 bases lying between them. Germline CDR1 reads MNHNS; CDR2 reads SASEGT.

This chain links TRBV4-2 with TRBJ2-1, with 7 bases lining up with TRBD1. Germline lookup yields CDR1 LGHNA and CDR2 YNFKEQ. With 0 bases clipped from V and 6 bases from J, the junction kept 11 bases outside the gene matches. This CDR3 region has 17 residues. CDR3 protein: CASSQDFAGGTGNEQFF. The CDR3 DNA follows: TGTGCCAGCAGCCAAGATTTCGCAGGGGGAACGGGCAATGAGCAGTTCTTC.

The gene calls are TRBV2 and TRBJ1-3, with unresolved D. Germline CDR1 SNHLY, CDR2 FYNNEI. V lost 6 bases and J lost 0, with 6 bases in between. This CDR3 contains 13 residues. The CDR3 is CASSSSSGNTIYF. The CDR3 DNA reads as TGTGCCAGCAGCTCGTCCTCTGGAAACACCATATATTTT. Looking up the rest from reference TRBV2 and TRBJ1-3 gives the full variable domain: EPEVTQTPSHQVTQMGQEVILRCVPISNHLYFYWYRQILGQKVEFLVSFYNNEISEKSEIFDDQFSVERPDGSNFTLKIRSTKLEDSAMYFCASSSSSGNTIYFGEGSWLTVV.